Listed below are T cell receptor beta chains from one sample, sequenced in a study of human T cells and chemical hapten exposure. Each CDR3 protein is one row after TCRdb ran MiXCR on the RACE reads. The profile covers 350,000 or so distinct CDR3 sequences, with approximately 6.3% appearing a single time and around 8.4% taken by the ten largest. The specimen comprised whole blood, sampled in connection with sensitization to the hapten diphenylcyclopropenone (DPC). The source is a woman aged 18-29 years with alopecia areata. Some clones in this sample may be carry-over from other donors' samples. Each CDR3 is given with its conserved first and last residue. D genes are given only for firm matches. A clone size is listed for some rows: how often the clone was seen (once, few, many), or a class if it is expanded.

CDR3nt | CDR3aa | v_gene | d_gene | j_gene | abundance | len
TGTGCCAGCAGACAGGGGACTGAAGCTTTCTTT | CASRQGTEAFF | TRBV2 | TRBD1 | TRBJ1-1 | many | 11
TGCAGTGCGAATCCGGGGGGCGGAGCAGATACGCAGTATTTT | CSANPGGGADTQYF | TRBV20-1 | NA | TRBJ2-3 | many | 14
TGTGCCAGCAGCCTCGGAGGGGGCAAGACCCAGTACTTC | CASSLGGGKTQYF | TRBV7-3 | NA | TRBJ2-5 | few | 13
TGCGCCAGCAGCTTTCTCCCGGGACTAGCGGGGGGCGCGAACACCGGGGAGCTGTTTTTT | CASSFLPGLAGGANTGELFF | TRBV5-1 | TRBD2 | TRBJ2-2 | NA | 20
TGTGCCAGCAGCTCATCAGGGGGCGGCAGCAATCAGCCCCAGCATTTT | CASSSSGGGSNQPQHF | TRBV7-8 | TRBD1 | TRBJ1-5 | few | 16
TGTGCCACCAGTGAGTGGGGGGGTGGCGATACGCAGTATTTT | CATSEWGGGDTQYF | TRBV24-1 | TRBD2 | TRBJ2-3 | NA | 14
TGCAGCGCCACACAAGTCGATGAGCAGTTCTTC | CSATQVDEQFF | TRBV29-1 | NA | TRBJ2-1 | many | 11
TGTGCCAGCAGCGTCCTGGAGGGAGGCAAAAACATTCAGTACTTC | CASSVLEGGKNIQYF | TRBV12-3/TRBV12-4 | NA | TRBJ2-4 | NA | 15
TGCGCCAGCAGCTTGTACAGATCAATCTCCTACAATGAGCAGTTCTTC | CASSLYRSISYNEQFF | TRBV5-1 | NA | TRBJ2-1 | NA | 16
TGTGCCAGCAGCCAATCCCTCAGAGGGTTTGTCGAAAAACTGTTTTTT | CASSQSLRGFVEKLFF | TRBV4-2 | NA | TRBJ1-4 | many | 16
TGTGCCAGCAGCGCCGGGGGGGTTCGGGATGAGCAGTTCTTC | CASSAGGVRDEQFF | TRBV7-6 | TRBD2 | TRBJ2-1 | many | 14
TGTGCCAGCAGTAGGACAGAATCCTACGAGCAGTACTTC | CASSRTESYEQYF | TRBV7-9 | NA | TRBJ2-7 | NA | 13
TGTGCCAGCAGTTTAGCGTACGGGGGCAATCAGCCCCAGCATTTT | CASSLAYGGNQPQHF | TRBV12-3/TRBV12-4 | NA | TRBJ1-5 | NA | 15
TGCGCCAGCAGCCAAGATTCTGGCGCAACTAGCACAGATACGCAGTATTTT | CASSQDSGATSTDTQYF | TRBV4-3 | NA | TRBJ2-3 | NA | 17
TGCAGTGCTAACGCCGGGACGGTGAATGAAAAACTGTTTTTT | CSANAGTVNEKLFF | TRBV20-1 | NA | TRBJ1-4 | few | 14
TGTGCCAGCAGCTTGCAAACAGGTGGGGGCTACGAGCAGTACTTC | CASSLQTGGGYEQYF | TRBV28 | NA | TRBJ2-7 | many | 15
TGTGCCAGCTCTCTTAGGTGGAACACTGAAGCTTTCTTT | CASSLRWNTEAFF | TRBV6-5 | NA | TRBJ1-1 | NA | 13
TGTGCCAGCAGCTTTAGGGAGCTAGCGGGGGGGTCCCGTACGCAGTATTTT | CASSFRELAGGSRTQYF | TRBV7-2 | TRBD2 | TRBJ2-3 | NA | 17
TGTGCCAGCAGCGCGCAGACAGCTGATGGCTACACCTTC | CASSAQTADGYTF | TRBV7-2 | NA | TRBJ1-2 | many | 13
TGTGCCAGCAGCTTAGGAGGTTCAAAAACCAATGAGCAGTTCTTC | CASSLGGSKTNEQFF | TRBV7-2 | NA | TRBJ2-1 | many | 15
TGTGCCAGCAGTTCAGATTATGGAAATACGCAGTATTTT | CASSSDYGNTQYF | TRBV27 | NA | TRBJ2-3 | few | 13
TGCAGTGCTAGAGAGTCAGGGACCCAGCATTTT | CSARESGTQHF | TRBV20-1 | NA | TRBJ1-5 | few | 11
TGTGCCATCAGTGAGAACAGCGGGTCGGGGAACACTGAAGCTTTCTTT | CAISENSGSGNTEAFF | TRBV10-3 | NA | TRBJ1-1 | NA | 16
TGTGCCAGCAGTTACTCGAAAGTAGCGGGGGACACAGATACGCAGTATTTT | CASSYSKVAGDTDTQYF | TRBV6-6 | TRBD2 | TRBJ2-3 | few | 17
TGTGCCAGCAGTTACTCTCGTACCCGATACAATGAAAAACTGTTTTTT | CASSYSRTRYNEKLFF | TRBV6-5 | NA | TRBJ1-4 | NA | 16
TGTGCCAGTAGCCATATCAGCACGAACACCGGGGAGCTGTTTTTT | CASSHISTNTGELFF | TRBV19 | NA | TRBJ2-2 | NA | 15
TGTGCCAGCAGCTTAAGGGTCGAGGGAGAGGCGCAGTATTTT | CASSLRVEGEAQYF | TRBV7-3 | NA | TRBJ2-3 | NA | 14
TGCAGCGTTGGGGGAGGACAGTACCAAGAGACCCAGTACTTC | CSVGGGQYQETQYF | TRBV29-1 | NA | TRBJ2-5 | few | 14
TGTGCCAGCAGGTACAGGGCCGCGGATACGCAGTATTTT | CASRYRAADTQYF | TRBV2 | NA | TRBJ2-3 | many | 13
TGTGCCAGCAGGGAGACCTCTGGGGCCAACGTCCTGACTTTC | CASRETSGANVLTF | TRBV2 | NA | TRBJ2-6 | few | 14
TGCGCCAGCAGCCGGTACGGGACAGGGAGTGAAAAACTGTTTTTT | CASSRYGTGSEKLFF | TRBV4-3 | TRBD1 | TRBJ1-4 | NA | 15
TGCAGCGTTGACGGGACAGGGGATGATGAGCAGTTCTTC | CSVDGTGDDEQFF | TRBV29-1 | TRBD1 | TRBJ2-1 | few | 13
TGTGCCAGCAGCCCGTGGACAGGGAAGGAGACCCAGTACTTC | CASSPWTGKETQYF | TRBV9 | TRBD1 | TRBJ2-5 | NA | 14